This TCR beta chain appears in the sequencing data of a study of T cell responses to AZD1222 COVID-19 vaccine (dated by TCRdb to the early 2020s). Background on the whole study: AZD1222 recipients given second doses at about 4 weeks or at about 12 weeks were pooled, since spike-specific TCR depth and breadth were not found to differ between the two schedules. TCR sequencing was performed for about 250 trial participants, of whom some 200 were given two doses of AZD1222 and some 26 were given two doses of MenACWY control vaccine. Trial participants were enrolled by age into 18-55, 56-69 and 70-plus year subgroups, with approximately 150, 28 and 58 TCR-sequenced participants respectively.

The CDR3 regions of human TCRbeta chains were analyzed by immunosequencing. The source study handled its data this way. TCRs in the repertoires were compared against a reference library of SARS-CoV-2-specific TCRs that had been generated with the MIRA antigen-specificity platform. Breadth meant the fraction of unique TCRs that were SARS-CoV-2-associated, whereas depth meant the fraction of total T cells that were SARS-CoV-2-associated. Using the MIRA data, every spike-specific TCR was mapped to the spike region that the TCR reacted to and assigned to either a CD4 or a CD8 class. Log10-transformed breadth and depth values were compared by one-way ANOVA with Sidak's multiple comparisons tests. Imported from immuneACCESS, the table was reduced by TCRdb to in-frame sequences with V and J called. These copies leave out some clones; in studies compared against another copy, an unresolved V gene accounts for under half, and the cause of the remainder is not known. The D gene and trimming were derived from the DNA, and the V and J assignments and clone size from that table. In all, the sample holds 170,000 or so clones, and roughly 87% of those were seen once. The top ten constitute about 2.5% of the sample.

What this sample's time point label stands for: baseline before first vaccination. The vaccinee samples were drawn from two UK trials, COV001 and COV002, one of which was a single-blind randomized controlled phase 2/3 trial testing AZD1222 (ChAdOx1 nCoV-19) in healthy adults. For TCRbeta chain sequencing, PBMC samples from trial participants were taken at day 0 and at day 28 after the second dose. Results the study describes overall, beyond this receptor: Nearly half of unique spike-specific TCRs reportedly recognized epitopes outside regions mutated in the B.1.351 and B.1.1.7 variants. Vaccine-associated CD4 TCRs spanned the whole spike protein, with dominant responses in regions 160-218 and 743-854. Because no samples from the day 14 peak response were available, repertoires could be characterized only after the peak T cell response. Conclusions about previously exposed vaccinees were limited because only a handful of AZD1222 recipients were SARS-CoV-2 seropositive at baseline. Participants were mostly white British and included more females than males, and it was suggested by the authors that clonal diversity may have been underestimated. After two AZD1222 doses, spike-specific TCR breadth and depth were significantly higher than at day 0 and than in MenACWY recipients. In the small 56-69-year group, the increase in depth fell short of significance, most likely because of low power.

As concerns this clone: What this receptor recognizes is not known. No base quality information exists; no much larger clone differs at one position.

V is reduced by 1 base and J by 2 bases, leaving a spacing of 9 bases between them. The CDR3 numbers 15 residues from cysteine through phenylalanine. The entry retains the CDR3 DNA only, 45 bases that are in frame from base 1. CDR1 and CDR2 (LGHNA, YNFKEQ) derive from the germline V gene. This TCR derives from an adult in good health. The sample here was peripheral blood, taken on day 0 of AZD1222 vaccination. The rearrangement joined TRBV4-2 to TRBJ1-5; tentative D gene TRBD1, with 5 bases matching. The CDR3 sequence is CASSQAQGGNQPQHF. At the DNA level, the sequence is TGTGCCAGCAGCCAAGCGCAAGGGGGCAATCAGCCCCAGCATTTT.